This T cell receptor beta chain was sequenced in a study of blood T cell repertoires in COVID-19. This table comes from immunoSEQ multiplex PCR, and its TCRdb copy is limited to in-frame clones, with some not included. The sample carries approximately 99,000 clones, 70% to 85% recorded once. V gave up 10 bases and J gave up 4 bases; unmatched junction bases: 5. Germline V gives CDR1 SEHNR, CDR2 FQNEAQ (reference sequence). This CDR3 contains 12 residues. The V and J genes are TRBV7-9 and TRBJ2-7, with 9 nucleotides matching TRBD1. The receptor's source is a woman aged 40 to 55 with acute or convalescent COVID-19. The sample taken for sequencing was peripheral blood. The chain's CDR3 is CAIQGAGYEQYF. Written as DNA, the CDR3 is TGTGCCATACAGGGGGCGGGATACGAGCAGTACTTC.